This TCR beta chain is drawn from a study of molecular identifiers for immune sequencing clone quantification. Listed TCR primers, together with previously described methods, were used for the bulk TCR libraries. TCRdb itself ran the PCR reads through MiXCR, one entry per CDR3 protein. The sample consists of hundreds of thousands of distinct CDR3 sequences, approximately 20% of them appearing once. Study results and limitations: Clone sizes could be underestimated for highly expanded clones when identical TCR molecules share a barcode. Over 99% of effector molecules, yet under 1% of naive-cell molecules, were held by clones above 20 RNA copies.

The CDR3 loop spans 16 amino acids. Trimming took off 4 bases at V and 0 bases at J, with 13 bases between the two ends. Germline CDR1 and CDR2: SEHNR and FQNEAQ (reference sequence). In this sample, this clonotype turned up many times. Its antigen is unknown. The V call is TRBV7-9, the J call TRBJ2-4; D unresolved. This TCR was recovered from a human donor in good health. Some libraries in this study had Jurkat cell RNA spiked in. The sample was naive CD8+ T cells from blood, with Jurkat cell RNA spiked in. Subset noted: FACS-sorted CD8+CD4-CCR7+CD45RA+ naive T cells. The chain's CDR3 is CASSSYRELAKNIQYF. For the CDR3, the DNA is TGTGCCAGCAGCTCATATAGAGAGCTAGCCAAAAACATTCAGTACTTC.